Below, one T cell receptor beta chain is given with its context. The antigen remains unidentified. Relative to the germline gene, one junction end is altered; a read error may explain this. This specimen comes from a study of molecular identifiers for immune sequencing clone quantification. Previously published methods and listed TCR primers were used for the bulk TCR libraries. TCRdb called the PCR reads again in MiXCR, with one record for every CDR3 protein. The data show under 600,000 distinct CDR3 sequences, with about 25% seen just once and about 0.75% held by the top ten. The V gene's germline CDR1 is MNHEY and CDR2 SVGEGT. The CDR3 has 16 amino acids. Naive CD8 libraries came from about 20,000 to 1,000,000 sorted cells with 10%, 30% or 50% RNA. Sorting defined naive CD8 T cells as CD8+CD4-CCR7+CD45RA+. Study-level points and caveats: With a barcode shared among identical TCR molecules, highly expanded clone sizes could be underestimated.

The receptor was derived from a human donor in good health. Some libraries in this study had Jurkat cell RNA spiked in. The specimen sequenced was naive CD8+ T cells from blood, with Jurkat cell RNA spiked in. Subset meaning: FACS-sorted CD8+CD4-CCR7+CD45RA+ naive T cells. V and J are TRBV6-2 or TRBV6-3 and TRBJ2-2, with TRBD2 identical over 8 bases. The CDR3 DNA follows: TGTGCCAGCAGATCAACCGGGACTAGGGGGACCGGGGAGCTGATTTTT. Protein sequence: CASRSTGTRGTGELIF.